The 30 T cell receptor beta chains below all came from one sample that was sequenced in a study of cytomegalovirus exposure and HLA in healthy donors. This PCR relied on a set of 60 Vbeta primers and 13 Jbeta primers. Profiling relied on immunoSEQ multiplex PCR, and the TCRdb table lists in-frame clones only, not all of them. The table records 150,000 to 200,000 clones, about two thirds of them present only once. The sample comprised PBMCs. These receptor sequences come from a man aged 25-45 years in good health and CMV-seropositive.

The rearrangement joins TRBV28 to TRBJ1-2; D is unresolved. The CDR3 sequence is 14 residues long. V was trimmed by 5 bases and J by 3 bases, leaving 13 bases between them. The V gene's germline CDR1 is MDHEN and CDR2 SYDVKM. The CDR3 loop is CASSPELDYYGYTF. CDR3 in DNA: TGTGCCAGCAGTCCCGAACTAGACTACTATGGCTACACCTTC.

The chain employs TRBV7-9 and TRBJ2-7; 7 bases match TRBD2. The CDR3 is 15 residues long. CDR1 is SEHNR and CDR2 is FQNEAQ in the germline V gene (reference sequence). V was clipped by 8 bases and J by 5 bases; unmatched bases: 15. The CDR3 here is CASFPSGTFINEQYF. CDR3 DNA sequence: TGTGCCAGCTTCCCAAGCGGGACCTTTATAAACGAGCAGTACTTC.

This clone was found a few times. The rearrangement joins TRBV18 to TRBJ2-3; D gene unclear. Germline CDR1 and CDR2: KGHSH and LQKENI. V lost 2 bases and J lost 0, with 9 bases in between. This CDR3 contains 15 residues. The DNA for the CDR3 is TGTGCCAGCTCACCATCACCTACTAGCACAGATACGCAGTATTTT. This sequence encodes CASSPSPTSTDTQYF.

This clone was counted a single time. V and J are TRBV7-2 and TRBJ2-7; 16 nucleotides align to TRBD2. The length of the CDR3 is 18 residues. The germline gives CDR1 SGHTA, CDR2 FQGNSA. Trimming cost V 1 base and J 11 bases; bases outside gene matches: 14. The CDR3 bases are TGTGCCAGCAGCTTAGGTCCATTAGGGACTAGCGGGAGGGAATGGAAGTACTTC. Its translation is CASSLGPLGTSGREWKYF.

The chain combines TRBV28 with TRBJ2-7; 8 bases align to TRBD2. The germline CDR1 and CDR2 sequences are MDHEN and SYDVKM. The CDR3 totals 14 residues. The trim removed 7 bases at V and 4 bases at J, leaving 9 bases unmatched. The DNA of the CDR3 is TGTGCCAGCAATCTAGCGGGTAAGGAATACGAGCAGTACTTC. It codes for CASNLAGKEYEQYF.

This clone was seen more than once but under ten times. The chain recombines TRBV7-9 with TRBJ2-3, with 8 positions matching TRBD2. After removal of 1 base from V and 0 bases from J, the junction contained 3 bases not matched to a gene. Germline lookup yields CDR1 SEHNR and CDR2 FQNEAQ (reference sequence). CDR3 size: 16 residues. This CDR3 reads CASSLVAGPSTDTQYF. DNA for the CDR3: TGTGCCAGCAGCTTAGTAGCGGGGCCTAGCACAGATACGCAGTATTTT.

This chain links TRBV28 with TRBJ1-1; no definite D call. The germline V and J ends were trimmed by 8 bases and 1 base, with 8 bases remaining between them. This CDR3 spans 12 amino acids. Germline V gives CDR1 MDHEN, CDR2 SYDVKM. This chain's CDR3 is CASGRWNTEAFF. CDR3 coding DNA: TGTGCCAGCGGTAGATGGAACACTGAAGCTTTCTTT.

The chain links TRBV5-1 to TRBJ2-1, with a tentative D call TRBD2 (6 bases). CDR3 length: 17 amino acids. Germline V gives CDR1 SGHRS, CDR2 YFSETQ. Between the trimmed V and J ends, which lost 5 bases and 0 bases, there was a span of 18 bases. This CDR3 is CASRYWRAPGSYNEQFF. The DNA of the CDR3 is TGCGCCAGCAGATACTGGAGGGCTCCAGGCTCCTACAATGAGCAGTTCTTC. Based on the CDR3 plus reference TRBV5-1 and TRBJ2-1, the full variable domain is KAGVTQTPRYLIKTRGQQVTLSCSPISGHRSVSWYQQTPGQGLQFLFEYFSETQRNKGNFPGRFSGRQFSNSRSEMNVSTLELGDSALYLCASRYWRAPGSYNEQFFGPGTRLTVL.

The genes are TRBV2 and TRBJ2-1; 11 nucleotides line up with TRBD2. Germline V gives CDR1 SNHLY, CDR2 FYNNEI. Losses at the gene ends were 6 bases for V and 7 bases for J; bases not matched to a gene: 8. The CDR3 is made up of 15 amino acids. The CDR3: CASRTGLAEVNEQFF. In DNA form, the CDR3 reads TGTGCCAGCAGGACGGGACTAGCGGAAGTAAATGAGCAGTTCTTC.

This clone occurred a few times. The chain recombines TRBV9 with TRBJ1-1, with D uncertain. Germline loops: CDR1 SGDLS, CDR2 YYNGEE. The CDR3 consists of 16 residues. V was shortened by 3 bases and J by 0 bases, with 15 bases between the two germline ends. In DNA form, the CDR3 reads TGTGCCAGCAGCGGACCAAGTGGAGGCATGAACACTGAAGCTTTCTTT. Its translation: CASSGPSGGMNTEAFF. The full variable domain, completed using reference TRBV9 and TRBJ1-1, is DSGVTQTPKHLITATGQRVTLRCSPRSGDLSVYWYQQSLDQGLQFLIQYYNGEERAKGNILERFSAQQFPDLHSELNLSSLELGDSALYFCASSGPSGGMNTEAFFGQGTRLTVV.

The chain is built from TRBV10-2 and TRBJ2-7; D not certain. CDR1 is WSHSY and CDR2 is SAAADI in the germline V gene. The V end lost 2 bases, the J end lost 1 base, and 9 bases lay between the germline ends. CDR3 length: 14 amino acids. CDR3: CASSEIGHSYEQYF. CDR3 coding DNA: TGCGCCAGCAGTGAGATTGGGCATTCCTACGAGCAGTACTTC.

The CDR3 loop is CASSMGWGQSSGTGELFF. The CDR3, as DNA: TGTGCCAGTAGTATGGGGTGGGGACAATCTAGCGGGACCGGGGAGCTGTTTTTT. This chain connects TRBV19 to TRBJ2-2, with 8 bases matching TRBD2. Germline V gene lookup returns CDR1 LNHDA and CDR2 SQIVND (reference sequence). Trimming at V came to 3 bases and at J to 5 bases, leaving 14 bases not matched to a gene. CDR3 size: 18 residues.

The rearrangement uses TRBV5-4 and TRBJ2-3; TRBD2 agrees at 9 bases. Germline V gene sequence: CDR1 SGHNT, CDR2 YYREEE (reference sequence). The CDR3 runs to 16 residues. Losses at the gene ends were 0 bases for V and 0 bases for J; bases not matched to a gene: 2. This CDR3 reads CASSLDTSGSTDTQYF. CDR3 in DNA: TGTGCCAGCAGCTTGGATACTAGCGGGAGCACAGATACGCAGTATTTT.

The chain links TRBV28 to TRBJ2-5, with D perhaps TRBD2 (6 bases). Trimming pared 7 bases from V and 1 base from J, leaving 10 bases between. CDR3 length: 13 residues. Germline V gives CDR1 MDHEN, CDR2 SYDVKM. The CDR3 region is CASKPGLQETQYF. The CDR3 DNA sequence: TGTGCCAGCAAACCGGGACTCCAAGAGACCCAGTACTTC. Using reference TRBV28 and TRBJ2-5 for the parts outside the CDR3, the full variable domain is DVKVTQSSRYLVKRTGEKVFLECVQDMDHENMFWYRQDPGLGLRLIYFSYDVKMKEKGDIPEGYSVSREKKERFSLILESASTNQTSMYLCASKPGLQETQYFGPGTRLLVL.

The chain links TRBV5-1 to TRBJ2-2; 7 bases fit TRBD1. The germline V gene has CDR1 SGHRS and CDR2 YFSETQ. The CDR3 contains 15 residues. Losses at the gene ends were 0 bases for V and 5 bases for J; bases not matched to a gene: 4. Here the CDR3 DNA reads TGCGCCAGCAGCTTGGGGGGGACAGATACCGGGGAGCTGTTTTTT. It translates to CASSLGGTDTGELFF. Full variable domain (outside the CDR3, taken from reference TRBV5-1 and TRBJ2-2): KAGVTQTPRYLIKTRGQQVTLSCSPISGHRSVSWYQQTPGQGLQFLFEYFSETQRNKGNFPGRFSGRQFSNSRSEMNVSTLELGDSALYLCASSLGGTDTGELFFGEGSRLTVL.

The chain joins TRBV5-8 to TRBJ1-3; D is uncertain. V was clipped by 4 bases and J by 0 bases, with 17 bases between them. The V gene's germline CDR1 is SGHTS and CDR2 YDEGEE. CDR3 size: 17 residues. CDR3 sequence (DNA): TGTGCCAGCAGCAGGACTATTTCTCTAACCTCTGGAAACACCATATATTTT. Translating it yields CASSRTISLTSGNTIYF.

This clone was picked up one time. The chain is built from TRBV7-9 and TRBJ1-1; TRBD1 matches at 8 bases. The CDR3 length is 13 residues. Germline V gene data show CDR1 as SEHNR and CDR2 as FQNEAQ (reference sequence). With 4 bases clipped from V and 7 bases from J, the junction kept 5 bases outside the gene matches. The CDR3 protein is CASSSSDRDEAFF. The CDR3 DNA reads as TGTGCCAGCAGCTCCTCGGACAGGGATGAAGCTTTCTTT.

V and J are TRBV28 and TRBJ2-5; the match to TRBD2 covers 10 bases. V gave up 7 bases and J gave up 4 bases; unmatched junction bases: 12. The CDR3 has 16 residues. Germline lookup yields CDR1 MDHEN and CDR2 SYDVKM. The CDR3 spells CASTMGGSGGRETQYF. The CDR3 coding sequence is TGTGCCAGCACCATGGGAGGTAGCGGGGGGAGAGAGACCCAGTACTTC.

The chain links TRBV27 to TRBJ2-1, with D possibly matching TRBD2 (6 bases). The V end was cut by 2 bases, the J end by 1 base, with 9 bases between. The CDR3 has 15 residues. CDR1 is MNHEY, CDR2 SMNVEV, per germline (reference sequence). This CDR3 is CASSLVGGSYNEQFF. The DNA for the CDR3 is TGTGCCAGCAGTTTAGTGGGAGGTTCCTACAATGAGCAGTTCTTC.

The count of this clone is one. The rearrangement links TRBV21-1 to TRBJ2-7; TRBD2 is the table's D call and was not checked against the DNA. TRBV21-1 has pseudogene status. The CDR3 extends over 17 amino acids. CDR3 DNA sequence: TGTGCCAGCAGCAAATGGCCCCACCGGGAACCCTCCTACGAGCAGTACTTC. This translates into CASSKWPHREPSYEQYF.

The rearrangement links TRBV7-9 to TRBJ1-1; 7 bases map to TRBD1. Germline V gene lookup returns CDR1 SEHNR and CDR2 FQNEAQ (reference sequence). The CDR3 spans 15 residues. The ends lost 5 bases at V and 0 bases at J; junction bases unmatched: 6. The CDR3 DNA is TGTGCCAGCAGCCATACGGGACAGATGAACACTGAAGCTTTCTTT. Translation gives CASSHTGQMNTEAFF.

A few counts support this clone. The V call is TRBV2, the J call TRBJ1-4; perhaps TRBD1 as D (6 bases). The CDR3 spans 14 residues. Germline V lookup: CDR1 SNHLY, CDR2 FYNNEI. V was cut by 4 bases and J by 4 bases, with 10 bases left in between. The CDR3 reads CASSVLQGNEKLFF. The CDR3 region has the DNA TGTGCCAGCAGTGTCTTACAGGGTAATGAAAAACTGTTTTTT.

V usage is TRBV30 and J usage is TRBJ2-7; no clear D. The CDR3 is made up of 11 amino acids. Deletions cut 1 base from V and 4 bases from J, with 5 bases between. The germline V gene encodes CDR1 GTSNPN and CDR2 SVGIG (reference sequence). CDR3 sequence: CAWSGAYEQYF. In nucleotides, the CDR3 is TGTGCCTGGAGTGGCGCGTACGAGCAGTACTTC.

The V call is TRBV9, the J call TRBJ2-2, with no clear D. The CDR3 totals 12 residues. CDR1 is SGDLS and CDR2 is YYNGEE in the germline V gene. V was shortened by 4 bases and J by 1 base, with 2 bases between the two germline ends. In nucleotides, the CDR3 is TGTGCCAGCAGCCGGAACACCGGGGAGCTGTTTTTT. Residues: CASSRNTGELFF.

The V gene is TRBV11-2, the J gene TRBJ2-1; 10 bases are a match to TRBD2. Trimming at V came to 0 bases and at J to 7 bases, leaving 3 bases not matched to a gene. CDR3 length: 15 amino acids. The germline V gene has CDR1 SGHAT and CDR2 FQNNGV. The CDR3 sequence is CASSLEAGGWNEQFF. DNA of the CDR3: TGTGCCAGCAGCTTAGAAGCGGGAGGGTGGAATGAGCAGTTCTTC.

On this clone: Other DNA sequences in the sample encode the same CDR3. The chain has TRBV6-5 and TRBJ1-1, with 7 bases that match TRBD1. Germline trimming cut 6 bases from V and 1 base from J; bases unmatched to any gene: 5. CDR3 length: 14 residues. Germline assignment: CDR1 MNHEY and CDR2 SVGAGI. The CDR3: CASSLGGTNTEAFF. In nucleotides, the CDR3 is TGTGCCAGCAGCTTAGGGGGCACGAACACTGAAGCTTTCTTT.

This chain connects TRBV2 to TRBJ2-1; 9 bases are shared with TRBD2. The CDR3 spans 13 residues. Germline lookup yields CDR1 SNHLY and CDR2 FYNNEI. The junction had 5 bases not matched to a gene; V was cut back by 5 bases and J by 9 bases. The CDR3 DNA reads TGTGCCAGCAGTTTGGCGGGGGGGGGTGAGCAGTTCTTC. It translates to CASSLAGGGEQFF.

This chain joins TRBV5-5 and TRBJ1-1, with D hard to call. Trimming removed 4 bases from V and 1 base from J, with 8 bases in between. The germline CDR1 and CDR2 sequences are SGHKS and YYEKEE (reference sequence). CDR3 length equals 13 residues. In nucleotides, the CDR3 is TGTGCCAGCAGCATACCAGGGAACACTGAAGCTTTCTTT. Protein product: CASSIPGNTEAFF.

As for this clone: Compared with germline, one end of the junction differs, possibly owing to a read error. The chain uses TRBV7-7 and TRBJ2-3; the match to TRBD2 covers 11 bases. The V gene's germline CDR1 is SSHAT and CDR2 FNYEAQ (reference sequence). The CDR3 loop spans 15 amino acids. CDR3: CASSLGTSGRDTQYF. The CDR3 nucleotides are TGTGCTAGCAGCTTAGGGACTAGCGGCCGGGATACGCAGTATTTT.

This clone was counted a few times. CDR3 coding DNA: TGTGCCAGCAGTTTTTATCCCCCCGGGACCTACGAGCAGTACTTC. This codes for CASSFYPPGTYEQYF. V usage is TRBV27 and J usage is TRBJ2-7; D is possibly TRBD2 (5 bases). V was clipped by 3 bases and J by 2 bases, with 14 bases between them. This CDR3 region has 15 residues. Per germline, CDR1 MNHEY and CDR2 SMNVEV (reference sequence).